The rows below give T cell receptor beta chains drawn from one sample of a study of graft-versus-host responses after intestinal transplantation. For these TCRs, the target antigens are not known. Repertoires were generated with immunoSEQ multiplex PCR, while TCRdb's copy carries only in-frame clones and drops some. The sample holds over 100,000 clones, over 75% seen once. The sample in question was unstimulated CD4+ T cells sorted from spleen or lymph node cells, obtained before intestinal transplant. The receptors shown here come from a human donor who received an intestinal transplant. The conserved cysteine and the conserved F or W are not part of the CDR3 here. Fields, in order: J gene, V gene, CDR3 protein.

TRBJ1-4 TRBV18 ASSPWAGEKLF
TRBJ1-6 TRBV5-1 ASSYTGQGYSPLH
TRBJ1-2 TRBV5-1 ASSLEGIVDYGYT
TRBJ2-2 TRBV7-7 ASSPVRHGSGGELF
TRBJ2-1 TRBV4-1 ASSQLQVSYNEQF
TRBJ2-1 TRBV4-1 ASSRPPGSGSGNEQF
TRBJ2-7 TRBV5-1 ASSNSYEQH
TRBJ2-7 TRBV6-5 ASSLTSLSYEQY
TRBJ1-6 TRBV28 ASRLTVDNSPLH
TRBJ1-2 TRBV6-5 ASSYSGGYGYT
TRBJ2-2 TRBV6-1 ASSEADTGELF
TRBJ2-1 TRBV7-9 ASSLQGLELGNEQF
TRBJ2-7 TRBV4-2 ASSQDLTSGSYEQY
TRBJ2-1 TRBV14 ASSQQGARTPGQF
TRBJ2-7 TRBV7-9 ASSPLRLAGALSYEQY
TRBJ1-2 TRBV9 ASSLDGGTGGYGYT
TRBJ2-3 TRBV6-1 ASSGTGPTDTQY
TRBJ1-2 TRBV29-1 SVETGLYGYT
TRBJ2-7 TRBV27 ASSPEWGEQY
TRBJ1-4 TRBV7-9 ASSLGYEKLF